This paragraph covers one TCR beta chain sequence. CDR1 SQVTM and CDR2 ANQGSEA come from the germline V gene. There are 13 residues in the CDR3. V dropped 6 bases and J dropped 7; count of bases not matched to a gene: 4. Alongside a J-beta primer mix, a sample-barcoded 5' primer served in a second PCR lasting roughly 7 to 12 cycles. TCRdb redid the calling of the 5' RACE reads with MiXCR, one entry per CDR3 protein. The table lists 790,000 or so distinct CDR3 sequences, 46% of them singletons. The record originates from a study of blood T cells in healthy people across ages. Sequencing used blood. This sequence was found in an elderly man in good health. The V gene is TRBV29-1, the J gene TRBJ2-1; 12 bases agree with TRBD2. The CDR3 here is CSVASGRGNEQFF. For the CDR3, the DNA is TGCAGCGTCGCTAGCGGGAGGGGGAATGAGCAGTTCTTC.